The source of this T cell receptor beta chain is a study of CD8 T cells in ankylosing spondylitis. TCRdb redid the calling of the 5' RACE reads with MiXCR, one entry per CDR3 protein. This table has roughly 180,000 distinct CDR3 sequences, roughly 12% appearing once. This clonotype was seen many times. V gave up 4 bases and J gave up 5 bases, with 8 bases separating them. This CDR3 has 11 residues. Germline lookup yields CDR1 DFQATT and CDR2 SNEGSKA (reference sequence). The receptor was isolated from a male donor with ankylosing spondylitis or in good health (not recorded which). This chain uses TRBV20-1 with TRBJ1-2; perhaps TRBD1 as D (6 bases). The sample consisted of blood, either unsorted or a sorted T cell fraction (not recorded which). The CDR3 region has the DNA TGCAGTGCTACTAGGGGGTATGGCTACACCTTC. Translation gives CSATRGYGYTF.